The clone carrying this T cell receptor beta chain was counted many times. Its antigen is not known. V trimming: 5 bases; J trimming: 1 base; junction bases outside the gene matches: 7. Germline V gene data show CDR1 as LNHDA and CDR2 as SQIVND (reference sequence). The CDR3 covers 17 residues. The time point denotes: patch test 2, 6 weeks after DPC sensitization. Treatment noted: therapeutic diphenylcyclopropenone sensitization with weekly scalp DPC. Blood draws came before every patch-test application. The sample comes from a study of human T cells and chemical hapten exposure. The study, taken as a whole, reports: TCRs whose frequency exceeded 1 in 1000 remained the same following DPC sensitization.

TCRdb independently ran MiXCR on the RACE reads; one entry per CDR3 protein. The table records approximately 110,000 distinct CDR3 sequences, roughly a tenth of them present only once. The TCR comes from a woman between 40 and 55 years old with alopecia areata. Some clones in this sample may be carry-over from other donors' samples. The chain joins TRBV19 to TRBJ2-1, with 11 bases aligning to TRBD2. This material consisted of whole blood, taken in connection with sensitization to the hapten diphenylcyclopropenone (DPC). The CDR3 region has the DNA TGTGCCAGTAGTTCGTTAGCGGGGGGGAAATCCTACAATGAGCAGTTCTTC. Translated: CASSSLAGGKSYNEQFF.